This TCR beta chain emerged from a study of blood T cell repertoires in COVID-19. In the original processing: The assay estimated nucleated cells by amplifying reference gene primers. Clones were sequenced by immunoSEQ multiplex PCR, and TCRdb holds only the in-frame ones, with some missing. Clone size and V and J calls were adopted from that table, with D and trimming inferred from the DNA. The data show around 170,000 clones, around 83% seen once. The V and J ends lost 7 bases and 2 bases respectively, with 9 bases between them. The CDR3 is made up of 12 amino acids. Germline V gene lookup returns CDR1 SNHLY and CDR2 FYNNEI.

Sequencing input: peripheral blood. The TCR sequence derives from a woman in her 70s with COVID-19, enrolled during active disease. V gene TRBV2 combines with J gene TRBJ2-7; maybe TRBD2 (6 bases). The CDR3 loop reads CASMAGTYEQYF. DNA of the CDR3: TGTGCCAGCATGGCGGGGACCTACGAGCAGTACTTC.